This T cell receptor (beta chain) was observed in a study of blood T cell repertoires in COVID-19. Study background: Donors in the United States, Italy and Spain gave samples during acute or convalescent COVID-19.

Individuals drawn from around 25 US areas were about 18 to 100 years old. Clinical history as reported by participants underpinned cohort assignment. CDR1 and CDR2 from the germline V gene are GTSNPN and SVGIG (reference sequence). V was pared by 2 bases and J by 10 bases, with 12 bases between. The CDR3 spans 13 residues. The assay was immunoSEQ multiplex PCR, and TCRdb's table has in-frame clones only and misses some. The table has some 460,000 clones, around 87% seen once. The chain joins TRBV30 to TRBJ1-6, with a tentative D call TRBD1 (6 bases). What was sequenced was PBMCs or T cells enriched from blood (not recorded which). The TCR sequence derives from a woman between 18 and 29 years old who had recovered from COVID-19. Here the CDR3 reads CAWSPGVGSPLHF. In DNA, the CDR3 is TGTGCCTGGAGTCCAGGGGTAGGCTCACCCCTCCACTTT.